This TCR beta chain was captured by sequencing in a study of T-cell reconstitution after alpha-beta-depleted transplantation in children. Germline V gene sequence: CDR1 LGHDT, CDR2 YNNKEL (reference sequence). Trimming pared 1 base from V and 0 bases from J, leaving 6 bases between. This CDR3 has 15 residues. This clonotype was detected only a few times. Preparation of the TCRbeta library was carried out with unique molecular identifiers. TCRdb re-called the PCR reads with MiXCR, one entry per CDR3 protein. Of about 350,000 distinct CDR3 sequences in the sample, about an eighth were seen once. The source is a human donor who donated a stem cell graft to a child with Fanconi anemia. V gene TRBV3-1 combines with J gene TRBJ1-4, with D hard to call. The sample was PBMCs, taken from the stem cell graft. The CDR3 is CASSQVGATNEKLFF. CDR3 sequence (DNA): TGTGCCAGCAGCCAAGTTGGAGCAACTAATGAAAAACTGTTTTTT.